This T cell receptor (beta chain) is drawn from a study of T cell repertoires in cytomegalovirus infection. This clonotype has ten or more counts. Its target is unknown. MiXCR, run by TCRdb on the reads, gives a single entry per CDR3 protein. The sample lists more than 400,000 distinct CDR3 sequences, about a quarter seen once, with approximately 13% in the top ten. J gave up 10 bases and V 0 bases, and 7 bases lay outside the gene matches. Germline assignment: CDR1 SGHTA and CDR2 FQGNSA. The CDR3 loop spans 15 amino acids. Study outcomes and limitations: Ex vivo responses were dominated by HLA-C-restricted CMV-specific TCR beta clonotypes.

This TCR was recovered from a human donor in good health (CMV status not recorded). Some clones in this sample may be carry-over from other donors' samples. The specimen was PBMCs. The V and J genes are TRBV7-2 and TRBJ2-3, with TRBD2 identical over 10 bases. In DNA, the CDR3 is TGTGCCAGCAGCTTAGCGCTGGGACTAGCGTTCTCGCAGTATTTT. This translates into CASSLALGLAFSQYF. The entire variable domain, with the rest obtained from reference TRBV7-2 and TRBJ2-3, is as follows: GAGVSQSPSNKVTEKGKDVELRCDPISGHTALYWYRQSLGQGLEFLIYFQGNSAPDKSGLPSDRFSAERTGGSVSTLTIQRTQQEDSAVYLCASSLALGLAFSQYFGPGTRLTVL.